This paragraph covers one TCR beta chain sequence. Sequencing was performed with immunoSEQ multiplex PCR; in TCRdb, only in-frame clones are kept and a portion is missing. This table has roughly 61,000 clones, about 94% appearing once. This entry comes from a study of T cell changes during pregnancy in multiple sclerosis. The CDR3 length is 16 residues. Unmatched junction bases numbered 5, after V lost 0 bases and J lost 4 bases. CDR1 is LGHNA, CDR2 YNFKEQ, per germline. The chain joins TRBV4-2 to TRBJ2-1; 8 bases fit TRBD2. Sample: CD8+ T cells from peripheral blood mononuclear cells, taken after pregnancy. The origin of this receptor is a female donor with multiple sclerosis, enrolled in a pregnancy study. The CDR3 DNA reads TGTGCCAGCAGCCAAGAAGGCACTAGCGGATACAATGAGCAGTTCTTC. Translating it yields CASSQEGTSGYNEQFF.